What follows describes a single T cell receptor (beta chain). V was pared by 7 bases and J by 9 bases, with 6 bases of the junction left unmatched. The CDR3 is 13 amino acids. Looked up from germline, CDR1 is SNHLY and CDR2 is FYNNEI. The repertoire was sequenced with immunoSEQ multiplex PCR; TCRdb's copy has only in-frame clones and lacks some. The sample lists roughly 74,000 clones, 90% to 95% occurring once. The data were taken from a study of control samples from healthy donors and cancer patients. The material sequenced was blood. V usage is TRBV2 and J usage is TRBJ1-6; 7 nucleotides line up with TRBD1. The receptor was derived from a woman aged 18-35 years in good health. The CDR3 protein is CASKGATGSPLHF. CDR3 in DNA: TGTGCCAGCAAGGGGGCGACGGGTTCACCCCTCCACTTT.